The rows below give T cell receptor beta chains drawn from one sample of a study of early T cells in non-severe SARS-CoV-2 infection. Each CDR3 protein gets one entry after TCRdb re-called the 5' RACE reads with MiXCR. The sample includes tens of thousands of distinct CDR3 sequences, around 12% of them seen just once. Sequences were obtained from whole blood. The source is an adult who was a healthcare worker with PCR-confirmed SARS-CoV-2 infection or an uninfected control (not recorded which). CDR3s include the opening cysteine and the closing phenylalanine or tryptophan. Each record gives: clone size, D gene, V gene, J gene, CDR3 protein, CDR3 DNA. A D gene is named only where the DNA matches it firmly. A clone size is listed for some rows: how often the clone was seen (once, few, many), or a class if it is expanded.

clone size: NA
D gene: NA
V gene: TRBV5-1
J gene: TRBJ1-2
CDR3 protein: CASSLGHPRGYTF
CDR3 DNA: TGCGCCAGCAGCTTGGGCCATCCGAGGGGCTACACCTTC

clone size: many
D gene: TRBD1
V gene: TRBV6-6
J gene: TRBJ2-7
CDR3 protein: CASSYRGQGDPYEQYF
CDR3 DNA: TGTGCCAGCAGCTACCGTGGACAGGGTGACCCCTACGAGCAGTACTTC

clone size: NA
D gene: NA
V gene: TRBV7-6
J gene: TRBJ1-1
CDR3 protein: CASRPGGGNTEAFF
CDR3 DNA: TGTGCCAGCAGACCCGGTGGGGGTAACACTGAAGCTTTCTTT

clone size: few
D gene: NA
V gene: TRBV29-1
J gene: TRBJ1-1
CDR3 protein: CSGQRARGTEAFF
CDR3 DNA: TGCAGCGGGCAGCGGGCCCGGGGCACTGAAGCTTTCTTT

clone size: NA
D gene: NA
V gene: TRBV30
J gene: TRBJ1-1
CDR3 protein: CAWSVLRNTEAFF
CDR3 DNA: TGTGCCTGGAGTGTACTGAGGAACACTGAAGCTTTCTTT

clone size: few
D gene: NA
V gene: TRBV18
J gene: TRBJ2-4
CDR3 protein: CASSPPGRLAKNIQYF
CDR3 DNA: TGTGCCAGCTCCCCACCTGGCCGGCTAGCCAAAAACATTCAGTACTTC

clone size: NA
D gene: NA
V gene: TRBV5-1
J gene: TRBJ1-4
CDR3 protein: CASSPNRETNEKLFF
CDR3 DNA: TGCGCCAGCAGCCCCAACAGGGAAACTAATGAAAAACTGTTTTTT

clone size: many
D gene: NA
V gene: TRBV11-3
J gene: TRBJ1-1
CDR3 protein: CASSLVAGSPEAFF
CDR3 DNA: TGTGCCAGCAGCTTAGTGGCGGGATCACCTGAAGCTTTCTTT

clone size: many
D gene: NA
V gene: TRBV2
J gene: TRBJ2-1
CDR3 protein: CADSAFYNEQFF
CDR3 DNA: TGTGCAGATTCGGCCTTCTACAATGAGCAGTTCTTC

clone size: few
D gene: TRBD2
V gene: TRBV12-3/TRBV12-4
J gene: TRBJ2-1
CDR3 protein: CASSLTPSGGNEQFF
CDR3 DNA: TGTGCCAGCAGCTTAACCCCTAGCGGGGGCAATGAGCAGTTCTTC

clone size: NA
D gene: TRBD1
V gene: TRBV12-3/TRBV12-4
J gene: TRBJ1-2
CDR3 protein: CASSTGGYYGYTF
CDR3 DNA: TGTGCCAGCAGCACAGGGGGCTACTATGGCTACACCTTC

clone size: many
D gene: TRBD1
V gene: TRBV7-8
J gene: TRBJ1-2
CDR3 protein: CASSSWGLTDRGEIYGYTF
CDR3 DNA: TGTGCCAGCAGCTCATGGGGACTAACCGACAGGGGGGAAATCTATGGCTACACCTTC

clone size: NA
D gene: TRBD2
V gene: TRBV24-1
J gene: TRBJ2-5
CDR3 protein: CATSPGLAGGSQETQYF
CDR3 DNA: TGTGCCACCAGTCCGGGACTAGCGGGGGGGAGCCAAGAGACCCAGTACTTC

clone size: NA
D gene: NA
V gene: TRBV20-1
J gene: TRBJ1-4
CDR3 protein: CSAPGQVGEKLFF
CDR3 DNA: TGCAGTGCCCCGGGACAAGTAGGGGAAAAACTGTTTTTT

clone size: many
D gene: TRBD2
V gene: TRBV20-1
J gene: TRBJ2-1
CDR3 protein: CSARKIAGGNEQFF
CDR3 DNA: TGCAGTGCTAGGAAGATAGCGGGGGGCAATGAGCAGTTCTTC

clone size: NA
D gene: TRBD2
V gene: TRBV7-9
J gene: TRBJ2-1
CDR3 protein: CASSLIPSGNYEQFF
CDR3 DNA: TGTGCCAGCAGCTTAATTCCTAGCGGGAACTATGAGCAGTTCTTC

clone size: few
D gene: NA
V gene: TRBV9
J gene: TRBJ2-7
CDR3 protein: CASSVITGAEQYF
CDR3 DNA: TGTGCCAGCAGCGTAATAACGGGGGCCGAGCAGTACTTC

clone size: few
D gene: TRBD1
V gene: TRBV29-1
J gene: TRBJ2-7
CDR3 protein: CSVEGQGVYEQYF
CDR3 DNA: TGCAGCGTTGAGGGACAGGGGGTTTACGAGCAGTACTTC

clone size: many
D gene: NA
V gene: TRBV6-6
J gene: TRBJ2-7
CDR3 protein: CASSYSSYEQYF
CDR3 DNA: TGTGCCAGCAGTTACTCCTCCTACGAGCAGTACTTC

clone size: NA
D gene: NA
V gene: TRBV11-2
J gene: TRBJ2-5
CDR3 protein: CASRGVGGPWETQYF
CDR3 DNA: TGTGCCAGCCGCGGGGTAGGGGGGCCATGGGAGACCCAGTACTTC

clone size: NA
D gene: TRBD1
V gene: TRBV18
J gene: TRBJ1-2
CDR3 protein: CASSSGQGGNGYTF
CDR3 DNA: TGTGCCAGCTCATCAGGACAGGGAGGCAATGGCTACACCTTC

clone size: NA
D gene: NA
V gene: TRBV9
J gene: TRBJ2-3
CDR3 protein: CASHRAGSTDTQYF
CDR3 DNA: TGTGCCAGCCATCGCGCGGGGTCCACAGATACGCAGTATTTT

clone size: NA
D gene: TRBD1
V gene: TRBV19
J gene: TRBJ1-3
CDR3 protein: CASSPRDRLSGNTIYF
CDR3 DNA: TGTGCCAGTAGTCCCCGGGACAGGCTCTCTGGAAACACCATATATTTT

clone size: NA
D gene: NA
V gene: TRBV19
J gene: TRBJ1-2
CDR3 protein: CASSPVRSNYGYTF
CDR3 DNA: TGTGCCAGTAGTCCCGTCAGGTCTAACTATGGCTACACCTTC

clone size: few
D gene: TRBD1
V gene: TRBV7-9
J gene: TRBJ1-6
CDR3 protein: CASGTGDSPLHF
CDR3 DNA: TGTGCCAGCGGTACAGGGGATTCACCCCTCCACTTT

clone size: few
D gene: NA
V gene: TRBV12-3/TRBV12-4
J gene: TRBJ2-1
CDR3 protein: CASRIGGAPYNEQFF
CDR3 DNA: TGTGCCAGCAGGATAGGGGGGGCCCCCTACAATGAGCAGTTCTTC

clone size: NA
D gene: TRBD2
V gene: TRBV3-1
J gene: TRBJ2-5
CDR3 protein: CASSQVGSGETQYF
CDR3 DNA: TGTGCCAGCAGCCAAGTAGGTAGCGGGGAGACCCAGTACTTC

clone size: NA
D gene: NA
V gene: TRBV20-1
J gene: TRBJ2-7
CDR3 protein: CSARGPGGDGYEQYF
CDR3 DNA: TGCAGTGCTAGAGGCCCCGGAGGGGATGGGTACGAGCAGTACTTC

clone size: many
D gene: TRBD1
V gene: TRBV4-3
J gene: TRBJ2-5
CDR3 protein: CASSQDGDRQETQYF
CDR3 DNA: TGCGCCAGCAGCCAAGATGGGGACAGACAAGAGACCCAGTACTTC

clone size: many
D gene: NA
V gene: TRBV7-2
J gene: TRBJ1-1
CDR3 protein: CASSLVGGNTEAFF
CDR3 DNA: TGTGCCAGCAGCTTAGTAGGGGGGAACACTGAAGCTTTCTTT

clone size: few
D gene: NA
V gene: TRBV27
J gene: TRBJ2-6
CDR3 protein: CASSLPGDFSGANVLTF
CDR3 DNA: TGTGCCAGCAGTCTTCCCGGGGATTTCTCTGGGGCCAACGTCCTGACTTTC

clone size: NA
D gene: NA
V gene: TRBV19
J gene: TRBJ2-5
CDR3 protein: CASSTWTTDETQYF
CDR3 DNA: TGTGCCAGTAGTACCTGGACTACTGACGAGACCCAGTACTTC

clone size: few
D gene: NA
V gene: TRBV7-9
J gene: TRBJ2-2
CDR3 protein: CASSPGDTGELFF
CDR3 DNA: TGTGCCAGCAGCCCCGGGGACACCGGGGAGCTGTTTTTT

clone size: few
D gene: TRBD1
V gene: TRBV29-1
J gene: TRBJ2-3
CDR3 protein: CSVGTGQSDTQYF
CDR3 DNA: TGCAGCGTTGGGACAGGGCAGTCAGATACGCAGTATTTT

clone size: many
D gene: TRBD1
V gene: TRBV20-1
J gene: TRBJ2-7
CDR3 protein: CSATGTATSYEQYF
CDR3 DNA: TGCAGTGCTACCGGGACAGCGACCTCCTACGAGCAGTACTTC

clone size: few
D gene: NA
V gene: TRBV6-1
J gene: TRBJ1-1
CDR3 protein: CASASAPGRTEAFF
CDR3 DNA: TGTGCCAGCGCCTCCGCGCCAGGTCGGACTGAAGCTTTCTTT

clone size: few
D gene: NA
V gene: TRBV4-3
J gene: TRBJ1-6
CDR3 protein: CASRPTARWQGGLTKLSYNSPLHF
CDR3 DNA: TGCGCCAGCAGACCGACGGCTAGATGGCAGGGTGGTTTAACCAAGCTCTCCTATAATTCACCCCTCCACTTT

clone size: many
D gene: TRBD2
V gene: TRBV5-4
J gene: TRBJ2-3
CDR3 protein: CASSLFSLAAVADTQYF
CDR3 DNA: TGTGCCAGCAGCTTGTTTAGTCTAGCGGCCGTCGCAGATACGCAGTATTTT

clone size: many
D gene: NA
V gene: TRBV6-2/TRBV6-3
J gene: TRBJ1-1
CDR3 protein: CASGYPGLEAFF
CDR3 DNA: TGTGCCAGCGGGTATCCGGGGTTGGAAGCTTTCTTT

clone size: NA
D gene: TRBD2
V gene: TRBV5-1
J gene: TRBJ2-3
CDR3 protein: CASSAAGTSGADTQYF
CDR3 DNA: TGCGCCAGCAGCGCTGCCGGGACTAGCGGCGCAGATACGCAGTATTTT

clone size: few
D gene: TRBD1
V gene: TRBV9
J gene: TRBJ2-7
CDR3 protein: CASSVGQGEAYEQYF
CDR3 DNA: TGTGCCAGCAGCGTAGGACAGGGGGAGGCGTACGAGCAGTACTTC

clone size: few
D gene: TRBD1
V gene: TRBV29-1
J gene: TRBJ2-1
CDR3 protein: CSVGTGSEQFF
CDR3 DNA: TGCAGCGTGGGGACAGGGTCTGAGCAGTTCTTC

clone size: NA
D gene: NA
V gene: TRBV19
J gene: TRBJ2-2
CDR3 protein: CASSTRTDTGELFF
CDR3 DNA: TGTGCCAGTAGTACACGGACGGACACCGGGGAGCTGTTTTTT

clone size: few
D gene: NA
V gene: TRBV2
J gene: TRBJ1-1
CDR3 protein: CASYKNTEAFF
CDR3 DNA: TGTGCCAGCTATAAGAACACTGAAGCTTTCTTT

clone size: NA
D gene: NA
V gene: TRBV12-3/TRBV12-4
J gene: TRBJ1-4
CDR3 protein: CASSVSGTEKLFF
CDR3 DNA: TGTGCCAGCAGTGTATCCGGGACTGAAAAACTGTTTTTT

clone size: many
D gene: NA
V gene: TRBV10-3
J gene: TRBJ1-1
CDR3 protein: CAISEFGEDTEAFF
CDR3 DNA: TGTGCCATCAGTGAATTTGGGGAGGACACTGAAGCTTTCTTT